The rows below give T cell receptor beta chains drawn from one sample of a study of graft-versus-host responses after intestinal transplantation. Which antigens these TCRs recognize remains unknown. Only in-frame clones appear in the TCRdb table, and some are missing; sequencing was by immunoSEQ multiplex PCR. The data show some 120,000 clones, approximately 90% seen once. Sample: unstimulated CD4+ T cells sorted from spleen or lymph node cells, taken before intestinal transplant. Receptors originate from a human donor who received an intestinal transplant. Both conserved end residues are part of each CDR3. The D gene is left open where the match is weak. The listing skips clone size in some rows; elsewhere it reads once, few, many or a size class.

J: TRBJ2-7; D: .; V: TRBV2; size: .; CDR3: CASSEAQQGLYF; DNA: TGTGCCAGCAGTGAAGCTCAGCAGGGACTGTACTTC
J: TRBJ2-5; D: .; V: TRBV27; size: .; CDR3: CASSFSGREETQYF; DNA: TGTGCCAGCAGTTTCAGCGGGCGCGAGGAGACCCAGTACTTC
J: TRBJ1-4; D: TRBD1; V: TRBV27; size: .; CDR3: CASRYTGTGSEKLFF; DNA: TGTGCCAGCAGATATACCGGGACAGGGAGTGAAAAACTGTTTTTT
J: TRBJ1-2; D: .; V: TRBV14; size: once; CDR3: CASSQFGGRSNYGYTF; DNA: TGTGCCAGCAGCCAGTTTGGTGGCAGGTCCAACTATGGCTACACCTTC
J: TRBJ1-1; D: .; V: TRBV6-5; size: .; CDR3: CASRLQGLNTEAFF; DNA: TGTGCCAGCAGATTACAGGGCTTGAACACTGAAGCTTTCTTT
J: TRBJ2-7; D: TRBD1; V: TRBV5-1; size: .; CDR3: CASSFGQGAAYEQYF; DNA: TGCGCCAGCAGCTTTGGGCAGGGGGCCGCCTACGAGCAGTACTTC
J: TRBJ2-7; D: TRBD1; V: TRBV5-4; size: .; CDR3: CASSSPGQGFHEQYF; DNA: TGTGCCAGCAGCTCACCGGGACAGGGATTCCACGAGCAGTACTTC
J: TRBJ1-3; D: TRBD1; V: TRBV6-1; size: .; CDR3: CASSEYRGQGAPLDF; DNA: TGTGCCAGCAGTGAGTACCGGGGACAGGGGGCCCCGCTTGATTTT
J: TRBJ1-2; D: .; V: TRBV5-4; size: once; CDR3: CASSFGRGDYGYTF; DNA: TGTGCCAGCAGCTTTGGCAGGGGAGACTATGGCTACACCTTC
J: TRBJ2-3; D: .; V: TRBV18; size: .; CDR3: CASSPDRRSTDTQYF; DNA: TGTGCCAGCTCACCGGACAGACGAAGCACAGATACGCAGTATTTT
J: TRBJ2-7; D: TRBD1; V: TRBV5-1; size: .; CDR3: CASSQPDRASYEQYF; DNA: TGCGCCAGCAGCCAACCCGACAGGGCCTCCTACGAGCAGTACTTC
J: TRBJ1-1; D: TRBD1; V: TRBV5-8; size: .; CDR3: CASRFRDRGMNTEAFF; DNA: TGTGCCAGCAGATTTCGCGACAGGGGGATGAACACTGAAGCTTTCTTT
J: TRBJ2-3; D: TRBD1; V: TRBV7-3; size: .; CDR3: CASSLKTGASTDTQYF; DNA: TGTGCCAGCAGCTTGAAGACAGGGGCCAGCACAGATACGCAGTATTTT
J: TRBJ1-1; D: .; V: TRBV7-6; size: .; CDR3: CASRQEAANTEAFF; DNA: TGTGCCAGCAGGCAAGAGGCAGCGAACACTGAAGCTTTCTTT
J: TRBJ1-1; D: .; V: TRBV28; size: .; CDR3: CASGRGNTEAFF; DNA: TGTGCCAGCGGACGGGGGAACACTGAAGCTTTCTTT
J: TRBJ2-7; D: .; V: TRBV6-5; size: .; CDR3: CASRRNRVGPYEQYF; DNA: TGTGCCAGCAGACGGAACAGGGTAGGCCCCTACGAGCAGTACTTC
J: TRBJ2-7; D: .; V: TRBV11-3; size: .; CDR3: CASSLDSSYEQYF; DNA: TGTGCCAGCAGCCTGGACAGCTCCTACGAGCAGTACTTC
J: TRBJ2-1; D: TRBD2; V: TRBV19; size: .; CDR3: CASSIVGRGGDEQFF; DNA: TGTGCCAGTAGTATAGTGGGGAGGGGAGGTGATGAGCAGTTCTTC
J: TRBJ1-5; D: .; V: TRBV19; size: .; CDR3: CASSRESTGERPQHF; DNA: TGTGCCAGTAGTCGGGAATCGACAGGTGAACGACCCCAGCATTTT
J: TRBJ2-1; D: TRBD2; V: TRBV30; size: .; CDR3: CAWTLYPNLAGTSNEQFF; DNA: TGTGCCTGGACATTATATCCCAACCTAGCGGGAACCAGCAATGAGCAGTTCTTC
J: TRBJ2-3; D: TRBD2; V: TRBV4-2; size: .; CDR3: CASSRTSGTDTQYF; DNA: TGTGCCAGCAGCCGGACTAGCGGGACAGATACGCAGTATTTT
J: TRBJ2-1; D: .; V: TRBV28; size: .; CDR3: CASSWSYNEQFF; DNA: TGTGCCAGCAGTTGGAGCTACAATGAGCAGTTCTTC
J: TRBJ2-4; D: .; V: TRBV7-9; size: .; CDR3: CASSTPGLAKNIQYF; DNA: TGTGCCAGCAGCACTCCGGGACTAGCCAAAAACATTCAGTACTTC
J: TRBJ1-1; D: .; V: TRBV9; size: .; CDR3: CASSVGQSNTEAFF; DNA: TGTGCCAGCAGCGTAGGACAGTCGAACACTGAAGCTTTCTTT
J: TRBJ1-5; D: TRBD1; V: TRBV7-8; size: .; CDR3: CASSLLSGGAGQPQHF; DNA: TGTGCCAGCAGCTTACTGTCAGGGGGCGCGGGTCAGCCCCAGCATTTT
J: TRBJ2-1; D: TRBD2; V: TRBV9; size: .; CDR3: CASSVGMLAGGHEQFF; DNA: TGTGCCAGCAGCGTAGGTATGCTAGCGGGGGGGCATGAGCAGTTCTTC
J: TRBJ2-1; D: TRBD1; V: TRBV11-2; size: once; CDR3: CASSLGGTGLYEQFF; DNA: TGTGCCAGCAGCTTAGGAGGGACAGGGTTGTATGAGCAGTTCTTC
J: TRBJ2-5; D: TRBD2; V: TRBV5-1; size: .; CDR3: CASSFPTSGRAGETQYF; DNA: TGCGCCAGCAGCTTCCCGACTAGCGGGAGGGCCGGGGAGACCCAGTACTTC
J: TRBJ1-1; D: .; V: TRBV27; size: .; CDR3: CASSLSALGGGEASF; DNA: TGTGCCAGCAGTTTATCAGCACTTGGAGGTGGTGAAGCTTCCTTT
J: TRBJ1-2; D: .; V: TRBV27; size: .; CDR3: CASSLSQGVYGYTF; DNA: TGTGCCAGCAGTTTATCACAGGGCGTCTATGGCTACACCTTC
J: TRBJ2-3; D: .; V: TRBV28; size: .; CDR3: CASRLTKVTPSGITDTQYF; DNA: TGTGCCAGCAGATTGACAAAGGTGACTCCCAGCGGTATTACAGATACGCAGTATTTT
J: TRBJ1-5; D: .; V: TRBV7-8; size: .; CDR3: CASTVLGGNNQPQHF; DNA: TGTGCCAGCACCGTACTCGGCGGAAACAATCAGCCCCAGCATTTT
J: TRBJ1-1; D: .; V: TRBV7-2; size: .; CDR3: CASSLVYSGGTEAFF; DNA: TGTGCCAGCAGCTTAGTGTACAGCGGGGGCACTGAAGCTTTCTTT
J: TRBJ2-1; D: .; V: TRBV11-3; size: .; CDR3: CASSSGAEGRSYNEQFF; DNA: TGTGCCAGCAGTTCAGGGGCCGAGGGCCGCTCCTACAATGAGCAGTTCTTC
J: TRBJ2-7; D: .; V: TRBV7-2; size: .; CDR3: CASSLQGGPYGQYF; DNA: TGTGCCAGCAGCTTACAGGGAGGCCCCTACGGGCAGTACTTC
J: TRBJ2-5; D: .; V: TRBV29-1; size: .; CDR3: CSVVDGKRGETQYF; DNA: TGCAGCGTTGTGGACGGGAAGCGTGGAGAGACCCAGTACTTC
J: TRBJ1-6; D: TRBD1; V: TRBV4-2; size: .; CDR3: CASSQERDYRGHSPLHF; DNA: TGTGCCAGCAGCCAAGAAAGGGATTACAGGGGCCATTCACCCCTCCACTTT
J: TRBJ2-5; D: TRBD1; V: TRBV7-9; size: once; CDR3: CASSPRGFQETQYF; DNA: TGTGCCAGCAGCCCCAGGGGGTTTCAAGAGACCCAGTACTTC
J: TRBJ1-5; D: .; V: TRBV27; size: once; CDR3: CASRRTAQHQPQHF; DNA: TGTGCCAGCAGAAGGACAGCCCAACATCAGCCCCAGCATTTT
J: TRBJ1-4; D: .; V: TRBV6-4; size: .; CDR3: CASKAPTNEKLFF; DNA: TGTGCCAGCAAAGCACCAACTAATGAAAAACTGTTTTTT
J: TRBJ1-5; D: TRBD1; V: TRBV27; size: few; CDR3: CASSLVTGVAQHF; DNA: TGTGCCAGCAGTTTAGTGACAGGGGTAGCCCAGCATTTT
J: TRBJ1-2; D: TRBD1; V: TRBV5-5; size: .; CDR3: CASSLDPGTGRVNGYTF; DNA: TGTGCCAGCAGCTTGGATCCCGGGACAGGGAGGGTGAATGGCTACACCTTC
J: TRBJ2-1; D: TRBD2; V: TRBV29-1; size: .; CDR3: CSVGTSPYNEQFF; DNA: TGCAGCGTAGGGACTAGCCCCTACAATGAGCAGTTCTTC
J: TRBJ2-6; D: TRBD1; V: TRBV5-1; size: .; CDR3: CASSSTGTSGANVLTF; DNA: TGCGCCAGCAGCTCGACAGGGACCTCTGGGGCCAACGTCCTGACTTTC
J: TRBJ2-7; D: .; V: TRBV4-3; size: .; CDR3: CASSQATGTSSSYEQYF; DNA: TGCGCCAGCAGCCAGGCCACCGGGACATCGAGCTCCTACGAGCAGTACTTC
J: TRBJ1-1; D: .; V: TRBV2; size: .; CDR3: CASSDAGITEAFF; DNA: TGTGCCAGCAGCGATGCAGGGATCACTGAAGCTTTCTTT
J: TRBJ2-2; D: .; V: TRBV19; size: .; CDR3: CASSILGELFF; DNA: TGTGCCAGTAGTATACTCGGGGAGCTGTTTTTT
J: TRBJ2-6; D: .; V: TRBV6-1; size: .; CDR3: CATWTAAGANVLTF; DNA: TGTGCCACCTGGACAGCCGCGGGGGCCAACGTCCTGACTTTC
J: TRBJ2-3; D: TRBD2; V: TRBV4-1; size: .; CDR3: CASSQDIAGGLRDTQYF; DNA: TGCGCCAGCAGCCAAGATATCGCGGGAGGGCTGCGAGATACGCAGTATTTT
J: TRBJ1-4; D: .; V: TRBV19; size: once; CDR3: CASSIGAASTSLFF; DNA: TGTGCCAGTAGTATTGGGGCAGCAAGTACCAGCCTGTTTTTT